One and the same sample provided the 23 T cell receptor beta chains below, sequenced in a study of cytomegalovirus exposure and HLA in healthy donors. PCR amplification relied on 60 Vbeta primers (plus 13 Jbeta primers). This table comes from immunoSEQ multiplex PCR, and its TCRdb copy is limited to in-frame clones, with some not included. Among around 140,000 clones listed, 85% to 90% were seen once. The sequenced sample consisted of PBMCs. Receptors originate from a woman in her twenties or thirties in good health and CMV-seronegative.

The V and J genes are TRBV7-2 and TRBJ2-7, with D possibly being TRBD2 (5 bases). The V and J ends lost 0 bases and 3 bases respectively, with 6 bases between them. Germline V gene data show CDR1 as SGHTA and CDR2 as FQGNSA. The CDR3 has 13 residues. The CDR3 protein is CASSLAGSYEQYF. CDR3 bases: TGTGCCAGCAGCTTAGCGGGGAGCTACGAGCAGTACTTC.

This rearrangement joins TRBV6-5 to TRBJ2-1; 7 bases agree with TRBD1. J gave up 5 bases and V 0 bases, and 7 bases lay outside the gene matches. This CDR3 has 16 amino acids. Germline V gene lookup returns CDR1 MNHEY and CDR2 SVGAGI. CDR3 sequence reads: CASSYSRDRPNNEQFF. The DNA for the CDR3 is TGTGCCAGCAGTTACTCGAGGGACAGACCAAACAATGAGCAGTTCTTC.

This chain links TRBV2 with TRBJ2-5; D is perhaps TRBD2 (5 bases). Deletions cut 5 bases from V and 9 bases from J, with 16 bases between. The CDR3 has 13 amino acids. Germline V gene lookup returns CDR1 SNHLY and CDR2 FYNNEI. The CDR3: CASSLHGLRAQYF. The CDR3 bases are TGTGCCAGCAGTCTTCATGGACTGAGGGCCCAGTACTTC.

The CDR3 nucleotides read TGCGCCAGCAGCCAAGGACAGGGGGCCTACGAGCAGTACTTC. Its translation: CASSQGQGAYEQYF. The chain uses TRBV4-1 and TRBJ2-7; 9 nucleotides align to TRBD1. Germline values: CDR1 MGHRA, CDR2 YSYEKL. The V segment lost 1 base and the J segment 2 bases; nucleotides outside the gene matches: 0. This CDR3 is built from 14 residues.

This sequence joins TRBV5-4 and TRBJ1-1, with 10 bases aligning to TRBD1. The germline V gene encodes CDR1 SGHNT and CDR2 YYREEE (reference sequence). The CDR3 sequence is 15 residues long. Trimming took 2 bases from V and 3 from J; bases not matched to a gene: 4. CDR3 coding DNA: TGTGCCAGCAGCTTATCCGGGACAGGGGACACTGAAGCTTTCTTT. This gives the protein CASSLSGTGDTEAFF.

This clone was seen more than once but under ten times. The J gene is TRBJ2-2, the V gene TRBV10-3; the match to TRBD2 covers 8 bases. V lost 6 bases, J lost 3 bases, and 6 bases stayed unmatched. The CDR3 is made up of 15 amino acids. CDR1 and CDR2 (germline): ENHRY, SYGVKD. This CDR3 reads CAIRSSGSYTGELFF. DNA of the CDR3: TGTGCCATCAGGTCTAGCGGGTCCTACACCGGGGAGCTGTTTTTT.

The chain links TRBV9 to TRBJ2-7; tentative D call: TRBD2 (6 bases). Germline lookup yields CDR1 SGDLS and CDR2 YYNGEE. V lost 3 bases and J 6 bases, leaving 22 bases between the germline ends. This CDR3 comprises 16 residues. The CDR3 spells CASSARGNAGTFEQYF. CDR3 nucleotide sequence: TGTGCCAGCAGCGCGAGAGGTAATGCGGGAACCTTCGAGCAGTACTTC.

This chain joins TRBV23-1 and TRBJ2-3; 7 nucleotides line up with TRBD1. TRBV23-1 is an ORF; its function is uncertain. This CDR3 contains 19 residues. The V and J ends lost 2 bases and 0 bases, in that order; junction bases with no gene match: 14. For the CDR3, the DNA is TGCGCCAGCAGTCAACGAAATCTACAGGGGAGATCTAGCACAGATACGCAGTATTTT. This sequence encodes CASSQRNLQGRSSTDTQYF.

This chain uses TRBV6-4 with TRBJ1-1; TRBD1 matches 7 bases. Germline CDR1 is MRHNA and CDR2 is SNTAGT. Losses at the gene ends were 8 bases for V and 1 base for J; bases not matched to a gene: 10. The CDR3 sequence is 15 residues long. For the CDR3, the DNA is TGTGCCAGCGTGGAGGGGGCGGGTTGGAACACTGAAGCTTTCTTT. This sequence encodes CASVEGAGWNTEAFF.

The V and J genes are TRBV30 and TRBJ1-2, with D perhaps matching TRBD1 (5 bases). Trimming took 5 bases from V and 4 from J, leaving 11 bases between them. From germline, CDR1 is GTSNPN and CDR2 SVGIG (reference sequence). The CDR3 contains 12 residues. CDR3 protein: CAWRGDFYGYTF. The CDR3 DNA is TGTGCCTGGCGGGGGGACTTCTATGGCTACACCTTC.

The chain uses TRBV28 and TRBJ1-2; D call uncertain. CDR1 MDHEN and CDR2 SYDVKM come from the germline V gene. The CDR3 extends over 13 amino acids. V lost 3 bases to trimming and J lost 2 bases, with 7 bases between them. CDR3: CASSFSGNYGYTF. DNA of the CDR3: TGTGCCAGCAGTTTTTCGGGAAACTATGGCTACACCTTC.

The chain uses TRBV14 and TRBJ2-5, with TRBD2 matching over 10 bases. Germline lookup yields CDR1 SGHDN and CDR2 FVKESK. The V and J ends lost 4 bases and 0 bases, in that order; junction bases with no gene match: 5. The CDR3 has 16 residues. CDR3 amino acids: CASSPLAGDNQETQYF. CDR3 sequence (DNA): TGTGCCAGCAGCCCGCTAGCGGGGGACAACCAAGAGACCCAGTACTTC.

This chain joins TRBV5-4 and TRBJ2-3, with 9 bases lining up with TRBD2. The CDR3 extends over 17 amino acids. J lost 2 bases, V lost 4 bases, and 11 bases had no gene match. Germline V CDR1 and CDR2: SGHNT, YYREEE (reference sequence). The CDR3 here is CASSPMGLAFNTDTQYF. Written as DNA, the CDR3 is TGTGCCAGCAGCCCCATGGGACTAGCCTTTAACACAGATACGCAGTATTTT.

Written as DNA, the CDR3 is TGTGCCAGCGGCCGGGGGACCCACGAGCAGTACTTC. Amino acid sequence: CASGRGTHEQYF. This chain links TRBV28 with TRBJ2-7; D is perhaps TRBD2 (6 bases). The CDR3 consists of 12 residues. In germline, CDR1 is MDHEN, CDR2 SYDVKM. Trimming removed 8 bases at V and 5 bases at J, with 13 bases between.

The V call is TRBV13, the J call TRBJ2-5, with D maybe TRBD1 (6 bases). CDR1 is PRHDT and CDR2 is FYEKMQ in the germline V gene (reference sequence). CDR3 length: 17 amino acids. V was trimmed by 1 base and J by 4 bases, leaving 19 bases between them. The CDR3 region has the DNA TGTGCCAGCAGCTTAGCCGCCGGACAGCCAAATGTAGAGACCCAGTACTTC. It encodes CASSLAAGQPNVETQYF. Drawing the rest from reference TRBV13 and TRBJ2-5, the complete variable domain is AAGVIQSPRHLIKEKRETATLKCYPIPRHDTVYWYQQGPGQDPQFLISFYEKMQSDKGSIPDRFSAQQFSDYHSELNMSSLELGDSALYFCASSLAAGQPNVETQYFGPGTRLLVL.

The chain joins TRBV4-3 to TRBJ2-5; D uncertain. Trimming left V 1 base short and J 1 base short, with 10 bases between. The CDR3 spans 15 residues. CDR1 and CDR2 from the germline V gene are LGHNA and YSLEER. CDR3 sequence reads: CASSQGWAVQETQYF. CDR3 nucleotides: TGCGCCAGCAGCCAAGGGTGGGCAGTCCAAGAGACCCAGTACTTC.

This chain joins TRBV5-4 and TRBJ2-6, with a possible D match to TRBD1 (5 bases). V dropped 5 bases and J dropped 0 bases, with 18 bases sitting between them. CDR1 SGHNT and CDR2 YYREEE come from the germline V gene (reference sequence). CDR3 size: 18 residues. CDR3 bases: TGTGCCAGCAGTTTAGGGGCAGTCGGCCCCTCTGGGGCCAACGTCCTGACTTTC. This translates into CASSLGAVGPSGANVLTF.

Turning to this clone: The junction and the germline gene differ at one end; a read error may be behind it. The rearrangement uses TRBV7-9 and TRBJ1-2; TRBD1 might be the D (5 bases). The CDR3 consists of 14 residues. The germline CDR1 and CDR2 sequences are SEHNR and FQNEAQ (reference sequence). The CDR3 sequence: CASSSQAANYGYPF. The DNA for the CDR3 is TGTGCCAGCAGCTCACAGGCGGCTAACTATGGCTACCCCTTC.

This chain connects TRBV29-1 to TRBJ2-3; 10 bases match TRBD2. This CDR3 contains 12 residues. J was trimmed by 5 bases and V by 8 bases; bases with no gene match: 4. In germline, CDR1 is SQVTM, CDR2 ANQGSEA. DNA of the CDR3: TGCAGCCCGCGACTAGCGGGAGATACGCAGTATTTT. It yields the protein CSPRLAGDTQYF.

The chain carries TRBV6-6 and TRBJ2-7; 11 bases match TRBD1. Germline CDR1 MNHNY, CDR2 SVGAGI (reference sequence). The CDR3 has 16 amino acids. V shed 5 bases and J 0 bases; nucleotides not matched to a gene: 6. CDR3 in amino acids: CASSPGQGAFSYEQYF. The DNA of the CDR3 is TGTGCCAGCAGTCCCGGACAGGGGGCATTCTCCTACGAGCAGTACTTC.

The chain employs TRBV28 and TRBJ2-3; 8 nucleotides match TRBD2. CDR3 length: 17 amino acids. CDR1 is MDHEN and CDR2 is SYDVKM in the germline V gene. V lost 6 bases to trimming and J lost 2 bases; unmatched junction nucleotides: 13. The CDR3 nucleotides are TGTGCCAGCAGCCCTGGGGCTAGCGGGCAAGACACAGATACGCAGTATTTT. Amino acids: CASSPGASGQDTDTQYF.

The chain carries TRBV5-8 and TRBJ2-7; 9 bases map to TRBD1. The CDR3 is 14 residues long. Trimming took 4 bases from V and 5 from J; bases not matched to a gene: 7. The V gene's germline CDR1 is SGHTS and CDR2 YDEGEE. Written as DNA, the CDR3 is TGTGCCAGCAGCCTCCGGGACAGGGACGACGAGCAGTACTTC. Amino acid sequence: CASSLRDRDDEQYF.

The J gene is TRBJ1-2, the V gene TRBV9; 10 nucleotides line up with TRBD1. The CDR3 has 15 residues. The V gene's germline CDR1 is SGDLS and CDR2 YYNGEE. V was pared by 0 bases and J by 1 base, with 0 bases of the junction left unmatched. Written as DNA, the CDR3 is TGTGCCAGCAGCGTAGGGACAGGGGGTAACTATGGCTACACCTTC. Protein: CASSVGTGGNYGYTF.